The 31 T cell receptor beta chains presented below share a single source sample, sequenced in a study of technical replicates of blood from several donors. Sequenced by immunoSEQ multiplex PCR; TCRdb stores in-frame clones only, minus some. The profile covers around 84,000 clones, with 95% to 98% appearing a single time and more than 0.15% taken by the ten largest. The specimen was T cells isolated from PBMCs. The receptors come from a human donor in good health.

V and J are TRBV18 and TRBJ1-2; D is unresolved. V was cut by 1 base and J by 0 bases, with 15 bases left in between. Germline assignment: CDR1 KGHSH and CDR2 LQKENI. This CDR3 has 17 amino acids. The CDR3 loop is CASSPRPPQRTNYGYTF. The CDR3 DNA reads TGTGCCAGCTCACCACGTCCCCCACAGCGGACTAACTATGGCTACACCTTC.

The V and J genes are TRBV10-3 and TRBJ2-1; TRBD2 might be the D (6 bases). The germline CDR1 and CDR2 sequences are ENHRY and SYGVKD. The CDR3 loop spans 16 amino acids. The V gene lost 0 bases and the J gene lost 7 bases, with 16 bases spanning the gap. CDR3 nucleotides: TGTGCCATCAGTGAGTCGGGCAGGGAGGTGTTTAATGAGCAGTTCTTC. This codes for CAISESGREVFNEQFF.

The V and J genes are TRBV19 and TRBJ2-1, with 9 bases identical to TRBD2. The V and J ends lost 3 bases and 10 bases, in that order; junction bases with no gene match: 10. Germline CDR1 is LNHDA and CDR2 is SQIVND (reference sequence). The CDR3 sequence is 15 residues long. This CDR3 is CASSIFLAGSQEQFF. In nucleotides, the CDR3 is TGTGCCAGTAGTATTTTTCTAGCGGGAAGTCAGGAGCAGTTCTTC. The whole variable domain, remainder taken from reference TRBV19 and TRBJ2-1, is DGGITQSPKYLFRKEGQNVTLSCEQNLNHDAMYWYRQDPGQGLRLIYYSQIVNDFQKGDIAEGYSVSREKKESFPLTVTSAQKNPTAFYLCASSIFLAGSQEQFFGPGTRLTVL.

The CDR3, as DNA: TGCGCCAGCACTTCCCCGAGAGCAGATACGCAGTATTTT. As protein: CASTSPRADTQYF. This chain connects TRBV10-2 to TRBJ2-3; the D is unclear. The V and J ends lost 7 bases and 4 bases respectively, with 12 bases between them. This CDR3 spans 13 amino acids. The germline gives CDR1 WSHSY, CDR2 SAAADI.

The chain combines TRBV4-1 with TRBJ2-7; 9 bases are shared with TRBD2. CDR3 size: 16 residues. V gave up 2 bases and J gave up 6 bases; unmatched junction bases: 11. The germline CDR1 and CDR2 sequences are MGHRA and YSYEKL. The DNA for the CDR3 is TGCGCCAGCAGCCAATCAATAGCGGGAGTACCTAGCGAGCAGTACTTC. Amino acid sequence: CASSQSIAGVPSEQYF.

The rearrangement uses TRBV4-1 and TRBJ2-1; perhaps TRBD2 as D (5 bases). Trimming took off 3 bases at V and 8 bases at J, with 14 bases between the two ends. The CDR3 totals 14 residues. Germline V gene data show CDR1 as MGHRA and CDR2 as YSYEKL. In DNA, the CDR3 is TGCGCCAGCAGCCATACTGGCGGGCTGTATGAGCAGTTCTTC. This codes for CASSHTGGLYEQFF.

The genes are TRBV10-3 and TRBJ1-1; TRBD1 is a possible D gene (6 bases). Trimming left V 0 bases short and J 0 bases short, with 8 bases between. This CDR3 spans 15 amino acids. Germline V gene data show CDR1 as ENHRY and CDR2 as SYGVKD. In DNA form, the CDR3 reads TGTGCCATCAGTGAGTCGAACAGGGTGAACACTGAAGCTTTCTTT. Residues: CAISESNRVNTEAFF.

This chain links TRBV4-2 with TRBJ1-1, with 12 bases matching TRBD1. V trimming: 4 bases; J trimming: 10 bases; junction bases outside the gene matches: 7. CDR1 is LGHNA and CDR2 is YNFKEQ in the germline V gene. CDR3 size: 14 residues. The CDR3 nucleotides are TGTGCCAGCAGCCTACCGGGACAGGGGGCGTCAGCTTTCTTT. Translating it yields CASSLPGQGASAFF.

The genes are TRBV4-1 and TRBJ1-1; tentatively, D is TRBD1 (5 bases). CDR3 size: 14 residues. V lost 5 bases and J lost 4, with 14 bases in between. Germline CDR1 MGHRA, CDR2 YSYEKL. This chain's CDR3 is CASSSSGGLTEAFF. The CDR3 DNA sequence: TGCGCCAGCAGCTCGAGCGGGGGTCTCACTGAAGCTTTCTTT.

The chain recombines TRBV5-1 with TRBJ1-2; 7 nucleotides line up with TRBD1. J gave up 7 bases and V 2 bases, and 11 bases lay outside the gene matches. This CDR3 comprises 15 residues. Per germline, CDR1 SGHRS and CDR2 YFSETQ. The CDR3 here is CASSFWDSSPGGYTF. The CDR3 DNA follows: TGCGCCAGCAGCTTTTGGGACAGCTCCCCCGGTGGCTACACCTTC.

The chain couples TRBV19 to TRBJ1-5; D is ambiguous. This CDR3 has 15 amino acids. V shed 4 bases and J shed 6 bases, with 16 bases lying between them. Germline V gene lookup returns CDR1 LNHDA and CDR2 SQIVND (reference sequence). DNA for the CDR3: TGTGCCAGTAGTACCCCTACTAAGGAGGGTCAGCCCCAGCATTTT. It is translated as CASSTPTKEGQPQHF. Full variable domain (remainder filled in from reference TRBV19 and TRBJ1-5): DGGITQSPKYLFRKEGQNVTLSCEQNLNHDAMYWYRQDPGQGLRLIYYSQIVNDFQKGDIAEGYSVSREKKESFPLTVTSAQKNPTAFYLCASSTPTKEGQPQHFGDGTRLSIL.

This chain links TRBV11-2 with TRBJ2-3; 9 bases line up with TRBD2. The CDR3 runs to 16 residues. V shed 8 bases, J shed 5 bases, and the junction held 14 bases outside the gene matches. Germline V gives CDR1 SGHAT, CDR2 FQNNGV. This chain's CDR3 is CASRPGRRGGRDTQYF. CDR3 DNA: TGTGCCAGCCGCCCAGGACGGCGGGGGGGCCGAGATACGCAGTATTTT.

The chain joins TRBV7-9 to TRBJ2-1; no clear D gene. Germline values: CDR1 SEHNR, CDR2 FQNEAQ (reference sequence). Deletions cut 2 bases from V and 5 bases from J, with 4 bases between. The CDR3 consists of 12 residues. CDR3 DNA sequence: TGTGCCAGCAGCTTATTTAACAATGAGCAGTTCTTC. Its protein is CASSLFNNEQFF.

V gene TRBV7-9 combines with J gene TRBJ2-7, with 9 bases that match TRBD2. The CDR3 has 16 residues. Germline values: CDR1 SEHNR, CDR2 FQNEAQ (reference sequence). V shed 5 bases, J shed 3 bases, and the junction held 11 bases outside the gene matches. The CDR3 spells CASSAARREGNYEQYF. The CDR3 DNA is TGTGCCAGCAGCGCCGCCCGGCGGGAGGGGAACTACGAGCAGTACTTC.

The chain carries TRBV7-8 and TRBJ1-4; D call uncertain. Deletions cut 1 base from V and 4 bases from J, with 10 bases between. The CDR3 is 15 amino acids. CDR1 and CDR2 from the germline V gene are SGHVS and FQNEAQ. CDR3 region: CASSLGVGLNEKLFF. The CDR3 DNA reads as TGTGCCAGCAGCTTAGGGGTGGGCCTTAATGAAAAACTGTTTTTT.

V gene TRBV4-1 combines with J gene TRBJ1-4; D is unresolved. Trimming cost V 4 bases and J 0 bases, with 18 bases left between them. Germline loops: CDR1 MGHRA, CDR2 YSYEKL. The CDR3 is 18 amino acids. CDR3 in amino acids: CASSRLAHLYSTNEKLFF. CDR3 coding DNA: TGCGCCAGCAGCCGCTTAGCCCACCTTTACTCAACTAATGAAAAACTGTTTTTT.

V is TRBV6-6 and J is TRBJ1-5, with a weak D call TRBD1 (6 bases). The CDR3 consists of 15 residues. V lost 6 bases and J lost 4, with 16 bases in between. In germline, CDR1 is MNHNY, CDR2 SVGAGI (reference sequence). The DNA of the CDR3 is TGTGCCAGCAGGGCTCGACAGGCGGCTAATCAGCCCCAGCATTTT. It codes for CASRARQAANQPQHF.

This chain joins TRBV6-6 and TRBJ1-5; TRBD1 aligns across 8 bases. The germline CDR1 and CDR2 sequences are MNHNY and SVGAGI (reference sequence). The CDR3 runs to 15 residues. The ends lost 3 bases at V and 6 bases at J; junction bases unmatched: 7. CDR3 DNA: TGTGCCAGCAGTTATCAGGACAGGGCTGGTCAGCCCCAGCATTTT. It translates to CASSYQDRAGQPQHF.

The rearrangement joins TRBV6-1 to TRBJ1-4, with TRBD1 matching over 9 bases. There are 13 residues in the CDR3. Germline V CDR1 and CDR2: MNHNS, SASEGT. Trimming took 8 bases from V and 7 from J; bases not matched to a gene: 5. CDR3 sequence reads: CASPDRGIEKLFF. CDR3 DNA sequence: TGTGCCAGCCCCGACAGGGGGATTGAAAAACTGTTTTTT.

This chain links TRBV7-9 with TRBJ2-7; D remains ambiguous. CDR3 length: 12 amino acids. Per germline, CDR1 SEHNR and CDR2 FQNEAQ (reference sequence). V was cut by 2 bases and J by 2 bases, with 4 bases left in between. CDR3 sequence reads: CASSLYTYEQYF. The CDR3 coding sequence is TGTGCCAGCAGCTTATATACCTACGAGCAGTACTTC.

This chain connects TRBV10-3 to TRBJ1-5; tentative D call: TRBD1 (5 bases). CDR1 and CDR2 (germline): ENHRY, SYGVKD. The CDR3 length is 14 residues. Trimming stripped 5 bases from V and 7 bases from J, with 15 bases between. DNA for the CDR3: TGTGCCATCAGTCAGGCCGGACAAGGGCAGCCCCAGCATTTT. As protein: CAISQAGQGQPQHF.

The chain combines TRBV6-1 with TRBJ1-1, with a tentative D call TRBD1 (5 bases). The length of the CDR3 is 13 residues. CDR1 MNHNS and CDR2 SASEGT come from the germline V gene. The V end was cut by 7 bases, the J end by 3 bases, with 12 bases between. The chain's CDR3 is CASIGGVYTEAFF. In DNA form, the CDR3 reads TGTGCCAGCATAGGAGGGGTGTACACTGAAGCTTTCTTT.

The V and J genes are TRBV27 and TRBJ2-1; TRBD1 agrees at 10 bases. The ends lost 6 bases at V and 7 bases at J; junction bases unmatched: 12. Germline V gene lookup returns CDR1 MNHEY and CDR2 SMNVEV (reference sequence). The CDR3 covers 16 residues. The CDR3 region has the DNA TGTGCCAGCAGCCAGGAGGGGACAGGGGCCTTTAATGAGCAGTTCTTC. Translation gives CASSQEGTGAFNEQFF.

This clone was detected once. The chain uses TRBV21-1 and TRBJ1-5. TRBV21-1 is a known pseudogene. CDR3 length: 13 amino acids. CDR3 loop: CASIGGSNQPQHF. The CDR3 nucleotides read TGTGCCAGCATTGGGGGGAGCAATCAGCCCCAGCATTTT.

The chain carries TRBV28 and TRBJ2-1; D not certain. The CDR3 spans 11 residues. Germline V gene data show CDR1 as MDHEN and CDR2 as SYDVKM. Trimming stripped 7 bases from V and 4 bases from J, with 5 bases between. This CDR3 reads CASTLYNEQFF. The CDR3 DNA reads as TGTGCCAGCACCCTATACAATGAGCAGTTCTTC.

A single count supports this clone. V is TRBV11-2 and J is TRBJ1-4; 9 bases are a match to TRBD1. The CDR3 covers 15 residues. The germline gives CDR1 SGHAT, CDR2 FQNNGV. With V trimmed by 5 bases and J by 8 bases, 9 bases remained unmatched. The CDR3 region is CASSLKTGGREKLFF. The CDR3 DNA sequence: TGTGCCAGCAGCCTCAAGACAGGGGGGAGGGAAAAACTGTTTTTT.

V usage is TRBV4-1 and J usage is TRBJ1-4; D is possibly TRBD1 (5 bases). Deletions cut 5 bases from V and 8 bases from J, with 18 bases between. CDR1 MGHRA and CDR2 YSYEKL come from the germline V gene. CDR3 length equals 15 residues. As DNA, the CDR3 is TGCGCCAGCAGCAAGCCTGGGGGGACTACGGAAAAACTGTTTTTT. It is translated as CASSKPGGTTEKLFF.

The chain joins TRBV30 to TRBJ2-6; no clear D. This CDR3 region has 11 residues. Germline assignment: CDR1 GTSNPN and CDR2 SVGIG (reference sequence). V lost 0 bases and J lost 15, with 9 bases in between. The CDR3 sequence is CAWSVFLDLTF. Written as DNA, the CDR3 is TGTGCCTGGAGTGTGTTCTTAGACCTGACTTTC.

CDR3 in amino acids: CATRDSSGNTIYF. The CDR3, as DNA: TGTGCCACCCGGGACAGCTCTGGAAACACCATATATTTT. This sequence joins TRBV2 and TRBJ1-3, with 7 bases fitting TRBD1. There are 13 residues in the CDR3. In germline, CDR1 is SNHLY, CDR2 FYNNEI. V lost 10 bases and J lost 0; bases outside the gene matches: 3.

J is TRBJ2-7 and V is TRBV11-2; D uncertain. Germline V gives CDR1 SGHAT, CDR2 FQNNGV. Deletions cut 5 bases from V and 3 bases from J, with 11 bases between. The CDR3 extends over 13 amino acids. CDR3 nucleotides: TGTGCCAGCAGCCTCACCGGTTTCTACGAGCAGTACTTC. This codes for CASSLTGFYEQYF.

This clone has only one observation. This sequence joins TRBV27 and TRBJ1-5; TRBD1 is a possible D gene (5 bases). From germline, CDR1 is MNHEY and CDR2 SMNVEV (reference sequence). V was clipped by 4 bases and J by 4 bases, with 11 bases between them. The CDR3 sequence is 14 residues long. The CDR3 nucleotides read TGTGCCAGCAGTTCGCAGGGTAGGAATCAGCCCCAGCATTTT. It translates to CASSSQGRNQPQHF.